This is a list of T cell receptor beta chains from one sample in a study of blood T cell repertoires in COVID-19. The repertoire was sequenced with immunoSEQ multiplex PCR; TCRdb's copy has only in-frame clones and lacks some. In the table there are 120,000 or so clones, approximately 80% of which are singletons. Sequences were obtained from peripheral blood. These receptors all come from a human donor in a cohort sampled during active COVID-19. Both conserved end residues are part of each CDR3. The D gene is left open where the match is weak.

d_call: NA
j_call: TRBJ2-3
v_call: TRBV18
cdr3_aa: CASSRIQSISTDTQYF

d_call: NA
j_call: TRBJ2-6
v_call: TRBV27
cdr3_aa: CASSPRVDSFSGANVLTF

d_call: NA
j_call: TRBJ1-2
v_call: TRBV10-3
cdr3_aa: CAIRTAGGRRNYGYTF

d_call: TRBD1
j_call: TRBJ1-2
v_call: TRBV28
cdr3_aa: CASRTTGGDYGYTF

d_call: TRBD2
j_call: TRBJ2-1
v_call: TRBV5-4
cdr3_aa: CASSAGLAGYNEQFF

d_call: TRBD1
j_call: TRBJ1-2
v_call: TRBV28
cdr3_aa: CASSLGTGVYGYTF

d_call: TRBD2
j_call: TRBJ2-3
v_call: TRBV6-2/TRBV6-3
cdr3_aa: CASSYPTSGASSTDTQYF

d_call: NA
j_call: TRBJ2-7
v_call: TRBV7-5
cdr3_aa: CARSPEGTSRVYEQYF

d_call: TRBD1
j_call: TRBJ1-4
v_call: TRBV24-1
cdr3_aa: CAIPAGGLEKLFF

d_call: NA
j_call: TRBJ2-7
v_call: TRBV28
cdr3_aa: CASSFVGPSSYEQYF

d_call: NA
j_call: TRBJ1-4
v_call: TRBV7-5
cdr3_aa: CARSLRGRVANEKLFF

d_call: NA
j_call: TRBJ1-3
v_call: TRBV6-6
cdr3_aa: CASGLASGNTIYF

d_call: NA
j_call: TRBJ1-5
v_call: TRBV2
cdr3_aa: CASSGNNRGNQPQHF

d_call: NA
j_call: TRBJ1-1
v_call: TRBV6-6
cdr3_aa: CASSYSSPGTGTEAFF

d_call: NA
j_call: TRBJ1-2
v_call: TRBV2
cdr3_aa: CASTKSVSARGYTF

d_call: TRBD1
j_call: TRBJ2-7
v_call: TRBV7-2
cdr3_aa: CASSYGTASYEQYF

d_call: NA
j_call: TRBJ1-1
v_call: TRBV27
cdr3_aa: CASSLEGGMNTEAFF

d_call: NA
j_call: TRBJ2-3
v_call: TRBV24-1
cdr3_aa: CATSDPGRSDTQYF

d_call: NA
j_call: TRBJ1-1
v_call: TRBV18
cdr3_aa: CASSPDRHNSAFF

d_call: NA
j_call: TRBJ2-4
v_call: TRBV7-5
cdr3_aa: CVLRGCGKNIQYF

d_call: NA
j_call: TRBJ1-5
v_call: TRBV7-6
cdr3_aa: CASSLAGGWGQPQHF

d_call: TRBD1
j_call: TRBJ2-2
v_call: TRBV27
cdr3_aa: CASSALFGTGGTGELFF

d_call: NA
j_call: TRBJ2-3
v_call: TRBV24-1
cdr3_aa: CATSTTSSDTQYF

d_call: NA
j_call: TRBJ1-1
v_call: TRBV5-1
cdr3_aa: CASSVPGLSTEAFF

d_call: TRBD1
j_call: TRBJ2-2
v_call: TRBV28
cdr3_aa: CASSLPRGQITGELFF

d_call: NA
j_call: TRBJ1-1
v_call: TRBV15
cdr3_aa: CATSTPQGMNTEAFF

d_call: NA
j_call: TRBJ1-1
v_call: TRBV4-2
cdr3_aa: CASSQSPDTEAFF

d_call: TRBD2
j_call: TRBJ2-2
v_call: TRBV5-1
cdr3_aa: CASSSTSGGAGELFF

d_call: TRBD1
j_call: TRBJ2-5
v_call: TRBV7-9
cdr3_aa: CASSSSGQASQETQYF

d_call: TRBD2
j_call: TRBJ2-3
v_call: TRBV4-3
cdr3_aa: CASSQDLAGEDTQYF

d_call: TRBD2
j_call: TRBJ2-7
v_call: TRBV6-2/TRBV6-3
cdr3_aa: CASSDPSREASYEQYF

d_call: TRBD2
j_call: TRBJ2-2
v_call: TRBV4-1
cdr3_aa: CASSQTSLGTGELFF

d_call: TRBD1
j_call: TRBJ1-5
v_call: TRBV2
cdr3_aa: CASSEAQGAGPQHF

d_call: NA
j_call: TRBJ2-1
v_call: TRBV28
cdr3_aa: CASSLSQGHNEQFF

d_call: NA
j_call: TRBJ2-7
v_call: TRBV18
cdr3_aa: CASSPRRGPYEQYF

d_call: TRBD2
j_call: TRBJ2-3
v_call: TRBV11-3
cdr3_aa: CASSQTSGSQYTQYF

d_call: TRBD1
j_call: TRBJ1-2
v_call: TRBV19
cdr3_aa: CASSIGTGNYGYTF

d_call: NA
j_call: TRBJ1-2
v_call: TRBV12-3/TRBV12-4
cdr3_aa: CASSLGQHGYTF

d_call: NA
j_call: TRBJ2-1
v_call: TRBV7-6
cdr3_aa: CASSLRGYGNEQFF

d_call: NA
j_call: TRBJ2-5
v_call: TRBV28
cdr3_aa: CASSFKQNFETQYF

d_call: NA
j_call: TRBJ1-5
v_call: TRBV5-1
cdr3_aa: CASSSGTLDGNQPQHF

d_call: NA
j_call: TRBJ1-2
v_call: TRBV6-1
cdr3_aa: CASSVEALAGTYGYTF

d_call: NA
j_call: TRBJ2-7
v_call: TRBV7-3
cdr3_aa: CASSPEGGDYEQYF

d_call: NA
j_call: TRBJ2-2
v_call: TRBV2
cdr3_aa: CASSDRRDTGELFF

d_call: NA
j_call: TRBJ1-2
v_call: TRBV5-4
cdr3_aa: CASSLNFGQGTF

d_call: NA
j_call: TRBJ1-2
v_call: TRBV20-1
cdr3_aa: CSASGDFNGYTF